This T cell receptor beta chain was obtained from a study of cytomegalovirus exposure and HLA in healthy donors. The CDR3 length is 15 residues. Trimming stripped 2 bases from V and 3 bases from J, with 11 bases between. Looked up from germline, CDR1 is MNHNS and CDR2 is SASEGT. PCR employed 60 Vbeta and 13 Jbeta primers. Data came from immunoSEQ multiplex PCR; TCRdb stores just in-frame clones and leaves some out. The data hold roughly 86,000 clones, with over 70% observed a single time. The clonotype comes from a man aged 50 to 60 in good health and CMV-seropositive. J is TRBJ2-1 and V is TRBV6-1; possibly TRBD1 for D (6 bases). The material sequenced was PBMCs. The CDR3 loop is CASSEFGDNYNEQFF. CDR3 coding DNA: TGTGCCAGCAGTGAATTCGGGGACAACTACAATGAGCAGTTCTTC.